One and the same sample provided the 8 T cell receptor beta chains below, sequenced in a study of Ad26.COV2.S vaccination and SARS-CoV-2 variants. Sequenced by immunoSEQ multiplex PCR; TCRdb stores in-frame clones only, minus some. The sample records 500,000 or so clones, 89% being singletons. Treatment meaning: 15 to 20 received Ad26.COV2.S at low or high dose, single or two shots; several received placebo; per-sample allocation not given. Sampling took place 63 days after the first vaccine or placebo injection. This sample comprised peripheral blood, obtained in a trial of Ad26.COV2.S vaccine versus placebo. Every receptor here comes from a person between 18 and 65 years old who received the Ad26.COV2.S COVID-19 vaccine or a placebo.

This chain links TRBV3-1 (or the pseudogene TRBV3-2) with TRBJ1-1; D gene unclear. CDR1 is LGHDT and CDR2 is YNNKEL in the germline V gene (reference sequence). Trimming stripped 0 bases from V and 5 bases from J, with 7 bases between. This CDR3 has 13 residues. The DNA for the CDR3 is TGTGCCAGCAGCCAAGACAGAGGTACTGAAGCTTTCTTT. Its protein is CASSQDRGTEAFF.

The J gene is TRBJ2-3, the V gene TRBV20-1; 8 bases map to TRBD2. CDR1 and CDR2 (germline): DFQATT, SNEGSKA (reference sequence). The CDR3 runs to 15 residues. V was clipped by 3 bases and J by 1 base; unmatched bases: 6. The CDR3: CSASKAGAGTDTQYF. Written as DNA, the CDR3 is TGCAGTGCTAGTAAAGCGGGAGCTGGCACAGATACGCAGTATTTT.

This chain's CDR3 is CASNIQGFSGNTIYF. As DNA, the CDR3 is TGTGCCAGCAATATACAGGGGTTCTCTGGAAACACCATATATTTT. This chain connects TRBV6-6 to TRBJ1-3; TRBD1 agrees at 7 bases. Germline trimming cut 7 bases from V and 0 bases from J; bases unmatched to any gene: 6. CDR1 is MNHNY and CDR2 is SVGAGI in the germline V gene (reference sequence). There are 15 residues in the CDR3.

The chain recombines TRBV5-1 with TRBJ2-1; D remains ambiguous. The CDR3 is made up of 14 amino acids. Germline V CDR1 and CDR2: SGHRS, YFSETQ. Trimming pared 1 base from V and 3 bases from J, leaving 8 bases between. The CDR3 sequence: CASSLLSLYNEQFF. For the CDR3, the DNA is TGCGCCAGCAGCTTGTTAAGTCTCTACAATGAGCAGTTCTTC.

CDR3 sequence (DNA): TGTGCCAGCAGTTACTCGATGGGGACGAACACTGAAGCTTTCTTT. Its translation is CASSYSMGTNTEAFF. The chain has TRBV6-5 and TRBJ1-1; D is possibly TRBD1 (5 bases). Trimming pared 0 bases from V and 1 base from J, leaving 9 bases between. Germline V gene data show CDR1 as MNHEY and CDR2 as SVGAGI. The CDR3 covers 15 residues.

The chain has TRBV21-1 and TRBJ1-5. TRBV21-1 is an annotated pseudogene. The CDR3 length is 16 residues. For the CDR3, the DNA is TGTGCCAGCAGCAAAGGGGAGCGGGACAAGCTGCAGCCCCAGCATTTT. Encoded protein: CASSKGERDKLQPQHF.

The chain is built from TRBV2 and TRBJ2-5; D not resolved. V gave up 8 bases and J gave up 2 bases, with 6 bases separating them. Germline CDR1 reads SNHLY; CDR2 reads FYNNEI. The CDR3 is made up of 11 amino acids. CDR3 sequence: CASDLQETQYF. CDR3 DNA sequence: TGTGCCAGCGACTTGCAAGAGACCCAGTACTTC.

The chain joins TRBV28 to TRBJ1-3; D ambiguous. CDR3 size: 15 residues. Trimming cost V 3 bases and J 1 base, with 10 bases left between them. Germline CDR1 MDHEN, CDR2 SYDVKM. In DNA, the CDR3 is TGTGCCAGCAGTTTTTCCCCGCTTTCTGGAAACACCATATATTTT. Encoded protein: CASSFSPLSGNTIYF. The full variable domain, in which reference TRBV28 and TRBJ1-3 provide the parts outside the CDR3, is DVKVTQSSRYLVKRTGEKVFLECVQDMDHENMFWYRQDPGLGLRLIYFSYDVKMKEKGDIPEGYSVSREKKERFSLILESASTNQTSMYLCASSFSPLSGNTIYFGEGSWLTVV.